The T cell receptor beta chain described here comes from a study of STAT3 mutations in large granular lymphocyte leukemia. Study results and limitations: In T-cell large granular lymphocyte leukemia, about half of patients showed multiple immunodominant subclonotypes. No sample exists from the first appearance of each clone.

The ends were cut back, 1 base at V and 8 bases at J, with 8 bases in the middle. This CDR3 region has 12 residues. Germline values: CDR1 KGHSH, CDR2 LQKENI. Only a few counts were recorded for this clone. Its cognate antigen is unknown. Roughly 39,000 productive templates were obtained per sample on average. The protocol was immunoSEQ multiplex PCR, while the TCRdb copy is restricted to in-frame clones and leaves out a portion. The sample lists about 2,500 clones, roughly nine tenths occurring once. The source is a woman in her 70s with T-cell large granular lymphocyte leukemia. Some clones in this sample may be carry-over from other donors' samples. What was sequenced was peripheral blood mononuclear cells. The chain carries TRBV18 and TRBJ1-1; D is possibly TRBD1 (6 bases). CDR3 sequence: CASSPLGQEAFF. The CDR3 DNA is TGTGCCAGCTCACCACTTGGACAGGAAGCTTTCTTT.